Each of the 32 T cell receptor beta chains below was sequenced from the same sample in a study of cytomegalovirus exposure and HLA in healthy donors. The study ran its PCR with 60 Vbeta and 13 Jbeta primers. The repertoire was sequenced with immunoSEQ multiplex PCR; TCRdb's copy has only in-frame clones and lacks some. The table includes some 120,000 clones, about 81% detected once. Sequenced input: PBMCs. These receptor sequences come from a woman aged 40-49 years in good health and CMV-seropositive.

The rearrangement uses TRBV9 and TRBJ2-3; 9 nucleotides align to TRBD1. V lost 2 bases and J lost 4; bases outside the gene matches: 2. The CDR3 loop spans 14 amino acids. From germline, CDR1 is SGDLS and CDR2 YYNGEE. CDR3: CASSVRDRADTQYF. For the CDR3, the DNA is TGTGCCAGCAGCGTGAGGGACAGGGCAGATACGCAGTATTTT.

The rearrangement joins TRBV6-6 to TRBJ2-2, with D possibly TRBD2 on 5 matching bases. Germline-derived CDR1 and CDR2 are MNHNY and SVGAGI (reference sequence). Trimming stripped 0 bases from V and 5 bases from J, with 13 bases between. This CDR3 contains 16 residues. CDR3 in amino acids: CASSYSKGPGTGELFF. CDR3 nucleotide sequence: TGTGCCAGCAGTTACTCGAAGGGCCCGGGAACCGGGGAGCTGTTTTTT.

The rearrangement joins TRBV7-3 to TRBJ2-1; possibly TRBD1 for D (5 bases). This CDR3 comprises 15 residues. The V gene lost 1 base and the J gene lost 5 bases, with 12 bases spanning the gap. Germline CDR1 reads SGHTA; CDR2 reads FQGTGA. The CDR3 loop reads CASSLRQTYDNEQFF. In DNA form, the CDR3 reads TGTGCCAGCAGCTTAAGACAGACATATGACAATGAGCAGTTCTTC.

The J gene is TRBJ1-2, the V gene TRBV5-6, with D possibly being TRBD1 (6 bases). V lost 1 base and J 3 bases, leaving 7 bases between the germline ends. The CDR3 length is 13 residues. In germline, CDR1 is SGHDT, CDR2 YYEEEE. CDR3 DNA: TGTGCCAGCAGCTTGCCAGGGGACTATGGCTACACCTTC. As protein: CASSLPGDYGYTF.

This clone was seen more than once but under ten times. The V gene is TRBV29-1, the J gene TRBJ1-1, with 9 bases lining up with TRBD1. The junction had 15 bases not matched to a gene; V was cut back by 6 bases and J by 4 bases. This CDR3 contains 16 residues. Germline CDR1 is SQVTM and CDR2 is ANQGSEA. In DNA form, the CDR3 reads TGCAGCGTCTCATACCTGGGACAGGGATTGGGCACTGAAGCTTTCTTT. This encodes CSVSYLGQGLGTEAFF.

CDR3 protein: CASSIWVQDNEQFF. CDR3 coding DNA: TGTGCCAGTAGTATCTGGGTTCAGGACAATGAGCAGTTCTTC. The chain employs TRBV19 and TRBJ2-1, with D uncertain. The germline V gene has CDR1 LNHDA and CDR2 SQIVND (reference sequence). V lost 3 bases and J 5 bases, leaving 11 bases between the germline ends. This CDR3 spans 14 amino acids.

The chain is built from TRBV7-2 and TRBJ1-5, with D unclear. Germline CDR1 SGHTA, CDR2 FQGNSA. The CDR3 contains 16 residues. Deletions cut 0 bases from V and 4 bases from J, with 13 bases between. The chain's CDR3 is CASSLAASVGNQPQHF. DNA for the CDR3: TGTGCCAGCAGCTTAGCGGCTAGTGTCGGAAATCAGCCCCAGCATTTT. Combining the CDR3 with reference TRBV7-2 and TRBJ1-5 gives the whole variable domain GAGVSQSPSNKVTEKGKDVELRCDPISGHTALYWYRQSLGQGLEFLIYFQGNSAPDKSGLPSDRFSAERTGGSVSTLTIQRTQQEDSAVYLCASSLAASVGNQPQHFGDGTRLSIL.

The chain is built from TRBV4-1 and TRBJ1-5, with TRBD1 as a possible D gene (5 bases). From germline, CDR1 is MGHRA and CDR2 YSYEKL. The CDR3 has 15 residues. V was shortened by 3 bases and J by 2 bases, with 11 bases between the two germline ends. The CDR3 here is CASSQDIRGNQPQHF. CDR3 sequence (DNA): TGCGCCAGCAGCCAGGACATTCGGGGCAATCAGCCCCAGCATTTT.

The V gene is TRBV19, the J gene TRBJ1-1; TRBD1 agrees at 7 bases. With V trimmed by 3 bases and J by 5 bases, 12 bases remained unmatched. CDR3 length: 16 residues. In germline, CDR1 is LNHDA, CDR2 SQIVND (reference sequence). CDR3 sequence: CASSIYGKGAKTEAFF. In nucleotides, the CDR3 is TGTGCCAGTAGTATCTACGGGAAGGGGGCGAAAACTGAAGCTTTCTTT. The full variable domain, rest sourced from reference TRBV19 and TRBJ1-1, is DGGITQSPKYLFRKEGQNVTLSCEQNLNHDAMYWYRQDPGQGLRLIYYSQIVNDFQKGDIAEGYSVSREKKESFPLTVTSAQKNPTAFYLCASSIYGKGAKTEAFFGQGTRLTVV.

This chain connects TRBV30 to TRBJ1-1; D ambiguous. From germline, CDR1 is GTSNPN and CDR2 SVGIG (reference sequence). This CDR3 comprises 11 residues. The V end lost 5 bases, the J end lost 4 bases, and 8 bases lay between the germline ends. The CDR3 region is CAWAGSTEAFF. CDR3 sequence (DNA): TGTGCCTGGGCGGGAAGCACTGAAGCTTTCTTT.

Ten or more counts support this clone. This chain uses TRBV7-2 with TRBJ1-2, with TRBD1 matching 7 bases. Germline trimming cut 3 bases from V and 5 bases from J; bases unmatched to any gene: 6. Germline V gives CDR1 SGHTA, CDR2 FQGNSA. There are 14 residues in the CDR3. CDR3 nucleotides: TGTGCCAGCAGCTTTACAGGGGACTCTTATGGCTACACCTTC. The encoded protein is CASSFTGDSYGYTF.

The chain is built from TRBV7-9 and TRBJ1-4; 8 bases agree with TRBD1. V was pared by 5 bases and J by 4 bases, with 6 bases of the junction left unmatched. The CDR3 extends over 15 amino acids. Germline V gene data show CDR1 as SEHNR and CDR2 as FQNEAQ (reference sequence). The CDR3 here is CASSPRTGINEKLFF. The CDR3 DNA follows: TGTGCCAGCAGCCCGAGGACAGGGATTAATGAAAAACTGTTTTTT.

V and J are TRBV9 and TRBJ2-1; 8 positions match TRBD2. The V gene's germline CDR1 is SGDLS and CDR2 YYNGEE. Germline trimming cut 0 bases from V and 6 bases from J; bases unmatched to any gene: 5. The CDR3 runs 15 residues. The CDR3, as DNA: TGTGCCAGCAGCGTAGGCGGGGGGAGGGGCAATGAGCAGTTCTTC. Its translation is CASSVGGGRGNEQFF.

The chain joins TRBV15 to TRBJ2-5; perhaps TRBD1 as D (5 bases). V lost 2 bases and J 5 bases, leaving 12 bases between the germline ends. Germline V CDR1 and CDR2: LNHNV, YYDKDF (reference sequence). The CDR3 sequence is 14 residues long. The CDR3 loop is CATSRSGAAETQYF. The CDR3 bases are TGTGCCACCAGCAGAAGTGGGGCCGCGGAGACCCAGTACTTC.

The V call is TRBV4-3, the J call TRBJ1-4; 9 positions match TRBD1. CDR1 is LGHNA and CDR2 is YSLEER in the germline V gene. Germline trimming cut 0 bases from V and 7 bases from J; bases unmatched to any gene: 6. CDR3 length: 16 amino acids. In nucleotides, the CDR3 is TGCGCCAGCAGCCAAGATCGACAGGGGGAGGGTGAAAAACTGTTTTTT. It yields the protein CASSQDRQGEGEKLFF.

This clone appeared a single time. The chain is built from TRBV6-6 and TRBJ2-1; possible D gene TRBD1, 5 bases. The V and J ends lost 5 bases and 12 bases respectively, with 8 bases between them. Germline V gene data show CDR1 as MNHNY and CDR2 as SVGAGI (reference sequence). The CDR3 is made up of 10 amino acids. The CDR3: CASSLQGQFF. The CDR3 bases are TGTGCCAGCAGTCTCCAGGGGCAGTTCTTC.

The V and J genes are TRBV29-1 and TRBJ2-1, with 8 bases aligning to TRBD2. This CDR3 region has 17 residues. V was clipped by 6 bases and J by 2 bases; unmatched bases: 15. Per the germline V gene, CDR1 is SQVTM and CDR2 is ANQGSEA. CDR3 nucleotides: TGCAGCGTAACCGGGACTAGTACTATTGGTGCCTACAATGAGCAGTTCTTC. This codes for CSVTGTSTIGAYNEQFF.

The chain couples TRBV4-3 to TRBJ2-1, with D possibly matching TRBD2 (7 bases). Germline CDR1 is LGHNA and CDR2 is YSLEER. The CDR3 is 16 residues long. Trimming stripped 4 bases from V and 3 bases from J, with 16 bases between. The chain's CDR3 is CASSPQRGGIYNEQFF. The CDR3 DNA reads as TGCGCCAGCAGCCCTCAGAGGGGGGGCATCTACAATGAGCAGTTCTTC.

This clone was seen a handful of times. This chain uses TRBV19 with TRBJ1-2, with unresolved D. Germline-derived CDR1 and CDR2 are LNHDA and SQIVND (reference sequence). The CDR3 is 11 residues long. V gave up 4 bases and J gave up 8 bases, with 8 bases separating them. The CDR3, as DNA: TGTGCCAGTAGTAGTGCGCCAGGCTACACCTTC. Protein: CASSSAPGYTF.

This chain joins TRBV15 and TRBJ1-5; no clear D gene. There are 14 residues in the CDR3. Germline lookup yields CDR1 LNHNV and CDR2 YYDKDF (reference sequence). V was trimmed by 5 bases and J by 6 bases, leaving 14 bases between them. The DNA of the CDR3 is TGTGCCACCAGCTCCCGGGGTCCCATTCAGCCCCAGCATTTT. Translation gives CATSSRGPIQPQHF.

The CDR3 sequence is CASRPGQGIHGYTF. Here the CDR3 DNA reads TGTGCCAGTAGACCGGGACAGGGAATTCATGGCTACACCTTC. V gene TRBV19 combines with J gene TRBJ1-2; 9 nucleotides match TRBD1. Germline V gene data show CDR1 as LNHDA and CDR2 as SQIVND (reference sequence). The CDR3 is 14 amino acids. V gave up 6 bases and J gave up 6 bases; unmatched junction bases: 8. Combining the CDR3 with reference TRBV19 and TRBJ1-2 gives the whole variable domain DGGITQSPKYLFRKEGQNVTLSCEQNLNHDAMYWYRQDPGQGLRLIYYSQIVNDFQKGDIAEGYSVSREKKESFPLTVTSAQKNPTAFYLCASRPGQGIHGYTFGSGTRLTVV.

The DNA of the CDR3 is TGTGCCAGCAGTCCCCTGGGAGCTAACTATGGCTACACCTTC. Its translation: CASSPLGANYGYTF. V gene TRBV27 combines with J gene TRBJ1-2, with D hard to call. The CDR3 has 14 residues. With 5 bases removed from V and 0 bases from J, the gap between germline ends came to 10 bases. Germline CDR1 MNHEY, CDR2 SMNVEV (reference sequence).

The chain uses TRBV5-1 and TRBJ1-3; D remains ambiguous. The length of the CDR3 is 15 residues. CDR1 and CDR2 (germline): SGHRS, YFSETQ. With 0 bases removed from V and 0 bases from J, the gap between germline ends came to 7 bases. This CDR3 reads CASSLGTDSGNTIYF. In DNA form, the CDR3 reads TGCGCCAGCAGCTTGGGTACAGACTCTGGAAACACCATATATTTT.

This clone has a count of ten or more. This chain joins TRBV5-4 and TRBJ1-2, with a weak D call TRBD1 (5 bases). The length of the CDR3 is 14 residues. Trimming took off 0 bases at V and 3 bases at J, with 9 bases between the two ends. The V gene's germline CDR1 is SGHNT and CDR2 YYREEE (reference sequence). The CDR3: CASSLGGADYGYTF. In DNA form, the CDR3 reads TGTGCCAGCAGCTTGGGGGGCGCCGACTATGGCTACACCTTC.

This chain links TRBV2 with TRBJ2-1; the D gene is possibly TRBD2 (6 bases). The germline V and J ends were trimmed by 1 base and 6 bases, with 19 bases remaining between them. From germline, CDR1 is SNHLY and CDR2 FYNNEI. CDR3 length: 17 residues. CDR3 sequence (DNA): TGTGCCAGCAGTGAAGATAGAAAGCGGGCTTTAGGCAATGAGCAGTTCTTC. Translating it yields CASSEDRKRALGNEQFF. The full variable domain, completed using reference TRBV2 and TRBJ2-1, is EPEVTQTPSHQVTQMGQEVILRCVPISNHLYFYWYRQILGQKVEFLVSFYNNEISEKSEIFDDQFSVERPDGSNFTLKIRSTKLEDSAMYFCASSEDRKRALGNEQFFGPGTRLTVL.

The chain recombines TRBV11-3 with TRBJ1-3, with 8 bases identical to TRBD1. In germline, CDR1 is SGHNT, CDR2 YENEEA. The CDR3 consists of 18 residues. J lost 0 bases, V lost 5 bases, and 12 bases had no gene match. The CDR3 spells CASSKETGETGSGNTIYF. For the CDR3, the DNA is TGTGCCAGCAGCAAAGAGACAGGGGAAACGGGCTCTGGAAACACCATATATTTT.

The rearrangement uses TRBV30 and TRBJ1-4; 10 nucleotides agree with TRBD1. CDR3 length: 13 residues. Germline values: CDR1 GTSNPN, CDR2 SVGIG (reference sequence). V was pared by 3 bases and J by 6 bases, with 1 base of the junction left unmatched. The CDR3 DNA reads TGTGCCTGGAGAGGGACAGGGGATGAAAAACTGTTTTTT. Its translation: CAWRGTGDEKLFF. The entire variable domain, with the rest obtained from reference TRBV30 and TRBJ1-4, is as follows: SQTIHQWPATLVQPVGSPLSLECTVEGTSNPNLYWYRQAAGRGLQLLFYSVGIGQISSEVPQNLSASRPQDRQFILSSKKLLLSDSGFYLCAWRGTGDEKLFFGSGTQLSVL.

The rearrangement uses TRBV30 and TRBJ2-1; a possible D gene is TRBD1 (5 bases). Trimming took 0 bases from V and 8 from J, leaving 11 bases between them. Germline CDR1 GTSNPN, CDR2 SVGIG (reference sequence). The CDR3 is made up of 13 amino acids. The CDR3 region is CAWSVGPLDEQFF. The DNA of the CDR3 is TGTGCCTGGAGTGTGGGGCCGTTGGATGAGCAGTTCTTC. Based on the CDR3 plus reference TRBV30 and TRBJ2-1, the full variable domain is SQTIHQWPATLVQPVGSPLSLECTVEGTSNPNLYWYRQAAGRGLQLLFYSVGIGQISSEVPQNLSASRPQDRQFILSSKKLLLSDSGFYLCAWSVGPLDEQFFGPGTRLTVL.

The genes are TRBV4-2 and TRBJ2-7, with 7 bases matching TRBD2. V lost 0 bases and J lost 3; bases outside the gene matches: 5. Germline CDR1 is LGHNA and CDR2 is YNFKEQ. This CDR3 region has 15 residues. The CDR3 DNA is TGTGCCAGCAGCCAAGAGGCGGGGGAGCACTACGAGCAGTACTTC. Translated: CASSQEAGEHYEQYF.

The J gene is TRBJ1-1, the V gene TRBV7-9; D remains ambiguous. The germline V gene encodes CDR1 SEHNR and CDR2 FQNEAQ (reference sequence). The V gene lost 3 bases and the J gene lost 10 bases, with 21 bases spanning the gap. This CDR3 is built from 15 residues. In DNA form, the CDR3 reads TGTGCCAGCAGCTTTGGCGTTGACAAGGTTTTAGGAGCTTTCTTT. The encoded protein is CASSFGVDKVLGAFF.

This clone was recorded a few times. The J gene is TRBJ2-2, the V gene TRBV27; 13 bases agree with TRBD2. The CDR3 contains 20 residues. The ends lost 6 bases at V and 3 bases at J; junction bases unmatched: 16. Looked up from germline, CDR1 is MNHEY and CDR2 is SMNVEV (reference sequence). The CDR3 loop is CASRQRIPGLAGLHTGELFF. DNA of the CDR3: TGTGCCAGCAGACAGAGAATACCGGGACTAGCGGGACTTCACACCGGGGAGCTGTTTTTT.

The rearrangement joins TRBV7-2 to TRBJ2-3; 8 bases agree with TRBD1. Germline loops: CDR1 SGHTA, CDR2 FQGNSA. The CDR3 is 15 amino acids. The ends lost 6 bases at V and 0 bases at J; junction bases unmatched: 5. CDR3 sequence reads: CASRLDRGSTDTQYF. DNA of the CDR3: TGTGCCAGCAGGCTAGACAGGGGCAGCACAGATACGCAGTATTTT.